A selection of T cell receptor beta chains follows, all from one sample in a study of shared clonotypes between healthy human individuals. Clones were read by immunoSEQ multiplex PCR, and TCRdb kept only the in-frame ones, dropping some. The sample includes fewer than 600,000 clones, about 74% of them seen just once. Source material: PBMCs. Source of these receptors: a middle-aged woman in good health. Some clones in this sample may be carry-over from other donors' samples. Each CDR3 is given with its conserved first and last residue. A D gene is named only where the DNA matches it firmly. The size entry is marked missing in some rows and otherwise reads once, few, many or a size class.

>TRBV5-2|.|TRBJ1-2|.
TGTGCCAGCACATATTGCGAGAGTCGAAAGACCTATGGCTACACCTTC
CASTYCESRKTYGYTF
>TRBV7-9|.|TRBJ2-4|.
TGCGCCAGCAGCTTAAGGGCAGGGCTAGCCAAAAACATTCAGTACTTC
CASSLRAGLAKNIQYF
>TRBV7-3|TRBD1|TRBJ2-2|.
TGTGCCAGCAGTCCCCGGGACAGGGGAGGGGCCGGGGAGCTGTTTTTT
CASSPRDRGGAGELFF
>TRBV7-6|TRBD1|TRBJ1-2|few
TGTGCCAGCAGCCCCTCCCTTCCGGGACAGGGCTATTATCGCTACACCTTC
CASSPSLPGQGYYRYTF
>TRBV2|.|TRBJ2-3|once
TGTGCCAGCAGTGAAGCCAGCACCGGGTCGACGCAGTATTTT
CASSEASTGSTQYF
>TRBV5-1|TRBD1|TRBJ1-1|.
TGCGCCAGCAGCTTGGATACAGGGGGCTTGGCTTTCTTT
CASSLDTGGLAFF
>TRBV7-6|.|TRBJ2-3|.
TGTGCCAGCAGCCGTAGCAGGGCAGCAGATACGCAGTATTTT
CASSRSRAADTQYF
>TRBV7-9|.|TRBJ1-5|.
TGTGCCAGCAGCTTAGCGGGGAGTCAGCCCCAGCATTTT
CASSLAGSQPQHF
>TRBV5-1|.|TRBJ2-2|.
TGCGCCAGCAGCTTGGGGGCAGGGGAGCTGTTTTTT
CASSLGAGELFF
>TRBV5-1|.|TRBJ2-2|.
TGCGCCAGCAGCTTGGGCCCTTCCGGGGGCTATACCGGGGAGCTGTTTTTT
CASSLGPSGGYTGELFF
>TRBV28|TRBD2|TRBJ2-7|.
TGTGCCAGCAGTGTCCCGACTAGCGGGAGAATTTTTGAGCAGTACTTC
CASSVPTSGRIFEQYF
>TRBV6-4|TRBD2|TRBJ2-1|many
TGTGCCAGCAGTGTGTTAGCGGGAGAGCACTCCTACAATGAGCAGTTCTTC
CASSVLAGEHSYNEQFF
>TRBV28|.|TRBJ2-3|.
TGTGCCAGCAGAGCACAGGGAGTGGGCACAGATACGCAGTATTTT
CASRAQGVGTDTQYF
>TRBV6-1|.|TRBJ1-4|.
TGTGCCAGCAGTGGTCGGGGCTATAATGAAAAACTGTTTTTT
CASSGRGYNEKLFF
>TRBV7-9|TRBD2|TRBJ2-7|.
TGTGCCAGCAGCTTATTGGCGGCGGGAGGGCAGCAGTACTTC
CASSLLAAGGQQYF
>TRBV7-2|TRBD2|TRBJ2-1|.
TGTGCCAGCAGCTTAGCGCTCGGACTAGCGTACAATGAGCAGTTCTTC
CASSLALGLAYNEQFF
>TRBV5-4|TRBD1|TRBJ2-7|.
TGTGCCAGCAGCTTGGCCCTATCAGGGGGCCACTCCTACGAGCAGTACTTC
CASSLALSGGHSYEQYF
>TRBV19|.|TRBJ2-1|many
TGTGCCAGTAGTCCTCCCTTAAATAGGGAGGCCTACAATGAGCAGTTCTTC
CASSPPLNREAYNEQFF
>TRBV7-9|TRBD1|TRBJ1-4|.
TGTGCCAGCAGCTTAGTTGGACAGGGGAATGAAAAACTGTTTTTT
CASSLVGQGNEKLFF
>TRBV11-2|TRBD1|TRBJ2-7|.
TGTGCCAGCAGCTTCTCCCGGACAGGGAACTACGAGCAGTACTTC
CASSFSRTGNYEQYF
>TRBV5-4|.|TRBJ1-1|.
TGTGCCAGCAGCTTGGACCCGGGGGCTTCAAGCACTGAAGCTTTCTTT
CASSLDPGASSTEAFF
>TRBV19|TRBD2|TRBJ2-7|.
TGTGCCAGTAGGGGGAGGAGCGGGAGCTCCTACGAGCAGTACTTC
CASRGRSGSSYEQYF
>TRBV30|.|TRBJ1-5|.
TGTGCCTGGAGTACTGGACAGAACAATCAGCCCCAGCATTTT
CAWSTGQNNQPQHF
>TRBV30|.|TRBJ1-6|.
TGTGCCTGGAGTTTAGGGGGATTAGGGAATTCACCCCTCCACTTT
CAWSLGGLGNSPLHF
>TRBV5-6|TRBD2|TRBJ2-1|.
TGTGCCAGCAGCGTCGGACTAGCGGGGGACAATGAGCAGTTCTTC
CASSVGLAGDNEQFF
>TRBV30|.|TRBJ1-2|.
TGTGCCTGGAGTGTCGGGGGGCCTCCGCTTGGCTACACCTTC
CAWSVGGPPLGYTF
>TRBV13|.|TRBJ1-4|.
TGTGCCAGCAGCTTCAGCCCTACTAATGAAAAACTGTTTTTT
CASSFSPTNEKLFF
>TRBV6-1|.|TRBJ1-5|.
TGTGCCAGCAGTGAAGGAGGACCTCGCAATCAGCCCCAGCATTTT
CASSEGGPRNQPQHF
>TRBV5-1|.|TRBJ1-1|few
TGCGCCAGCAGCTTGGCAGCGAACACTGAAGCTTTCTTT
CASSLAANTEAFF
>TRBV11-2|TRBD2|TRBJ2-1|many
TGTGCCAGCAGCGCGCGAGGACTAGCGGGCTACAATGAGCAGTTCTTC
CASSARGLAGYNEQFF
>TRBV11-2|TRBD2|TRBJ2-2|.
TGTGCCAGCGAACTAGCGGGGCACACCGGGGAGCTGTTTTTT
CASELAGHTGELFF
>TRBV19|.|TRBJ1-5|few
TGTGCCAGTAGTATAGCGGTGTCAGTGGGACTCAATCAGCCCCAGCATTTT
CASSIAVSVGLNQPQHF
>TRBV30|.|TRBJ2-7|.
TGTGCCTGGAGTTCAGGGCCGACCTACGAGCAGTACTTC
CAWSSGPTYEQYF
>TRBV9|.|TRBJ2-1|once
TGTGCCAGCAGCGGGCCTTACGGGGTTGGGAATGAGCAGTTCTTC
CASSGPYGVGNEQFF